The sequence of this T cell receptor (beta chain) was determined in a study of T cell responses to AZD1222 COVID-19 vaccine (dated by TCRdb to 2020 to 2023). Turning to the overall study: AZD1222 recipients given second doses at about 4 weeks or at about 12 weeks were pooled, since spike-specific TCR depth and breadth were not found to differ between the two schedules. Enrollment into the trials was organized by age into subgroups of 18-55, 56-69 and 70-plus years, and those subgroups contained roughly 150, 30 and 60 TCR-sequenced participants, respectively. A total of more than 230 trial participants underwent TCR sequencing, of whom more than 200 had received two doses of AZD1222 and 26 had received two doses of the MenACWY control vaccine. Beyond this particular receptor, the publication reports: The vaccine-associated CD4 TCRs covered the entire spike protein, and the dominant responses fell in regions 160-218 and 743-854. Participants were mostly white British, with more females than males. The authors suggested clonal diversity may have been underestimated. In the small 56-69-year group, the increase in depth fell short of significance, most likely because of low power. Nearly half of unique spike-specific TCRs reportedly recognized epitopes outside regions mutated in the B.1.351 and B.1.1.7 variants. Conclusions about previously exposed vaccinees are limited, since just five or six AZD1222 recipients were seropositive for SARS-CoV-2 at baseline. Spike-specific TCR breadth and depth rose significantly after two AZD1222 doses compared with day 0 and with MenACWY recipients. Because no samples from the day 14 peak response were available, repertoires could be characterized only after the peak T cell response.

What the time point label conveys for this sample: baseline before first vaccination. Vaccinee samples came from UK trials COV001 and COV002, including a single-blind randomized controlled phase 2/3 trial of AZD1222 (ChAdOx1 nCoV-19) in healthy adults. For TCRbeta chain sequencing, PBMC samples from trial participants were taken at day 0 and at day 28 after the second dose. The CDR3 regions of human TCRbeta chains were subjected to immunosequencing. Per the source publication's procedure: Repertoire TCRs were checked for matches against a reference library of SARS-CoV-2-specific TCRs that had been generated using the MIRA antigen-specificity platform. Breadth meant the fraction of unique TCRs that were SARS-CoV-2-associated, whereas depth meant the fraction of total T cells that were SARS-CoV-2-associated. Using the MIRA data, every spike-specific TCR was mapped to the spike region that the TCR reacted to and assigned to either a CD4 or a CD8 class. Log10-transformed breadth and depth values were compared by one-way ANOVA with Sidak's multiple comparisons tests. Not all clones reach the TCRdb copy of this immuneACCESS table, which keeps in-frame sequences only. Checked studies attribute under half of the gap to unresolved V genes and leave the rest unexplained. V, J and clone size are taken as reported in that table, and D and trimming were inferred from the DNA itself. For this sample the table gives more than 110,000 clones, of which about nine tenths were detected only once. The top ten hold approximately 4.8% of the sample.

Counted from cysteine to phenylalanine, this CDR3 has 19 amino acids. The only DNA kept is the CDR3, 57 bases in frame from the first base. According to the germline V gene (reference sequence), CDR1 reads SEHNR and CDR2 reads FQNEAQ. Germline trimming: 5 bases from V, 0 bases from J; junction bases outside gene matches: 12. Comments on this clone: Its binding antigen is unknown. Base qualities are not at hand, and no much larger clone is one base apart.

The rearrangement combines TRBV7-9 with TRBJ2-7; 14 bases in between match TRBD2. The sequenced sample was peripheral blood, obtained on day 0 of AZD1222 vaccination. The sequence derives from an adult in good health. DNA sequence: TGTGCCAGCAGCCCGATGACAGGACTAGCGGGGGGCCCCTCCTACGAGCAGTACTTC. This translates into CASSPMTGLAGGPSYEQYF.